The 3 T cell receptor beta chains in this list originate from one sample, sequenced in a study of blood T cell repertoires in COVID-19. Using immunoSEQ multiplex PCR, the repertoire was profiled, and TCRdb retains in-frame clones only, with some absent. The sample lists some 300,000 clones, more than 75% occurring once. The sample comprised PBMCs or T cells enriched from blood (not recorded which). Receptors were obtained from a young man who had recovered from COVID-19.

The rearrangement uses TRBV21-1 and TRBJ1-5. TRBV21-1 is recorded as a pseudogene. CDR3 length: 19 residues. The CDR3 loop is CASSKDQLGGRYSNQPQHF. Here the CDR3 DNA reads TGTGCCAGCAGCAAAGATCAATTAGGCGGGAGATATAGCAATCAGCCCCAGCATTTT.

The rearrangement uses TRBV10-3 and TRBJ2-3; D might be TRBD2 (6 bases). Germline V gene data show CDR1 as ENHRY and CDR2 as SYGVKD. There are 16 residues in the CDR3. Trimming took off 5 bases at V and 4 bases at J, with 19 bases between the two ends. DNA for the CDR3: TGTGCCATCAGTTCCCGACTAGATGGGATCCCAGATACGCAGTATTTT. This sequence encodes CAISSRLDGIPDTQYF.

This chain joins TRBV5-5 and TRBJ1-6; no clear D gene. V lost 4 bases, J lost 8 bases, and 13 bases lay in between. CDR1 and CDR2 (germline): SGHKS, YYEKEE (reference sequence). CDR3 length: 14 amino acids. CDR3 coding DNA: TGTGCCAGCAGCCGCGAGCAAGCCTATTCACCCCTCCACTTT. Translating gives CASSREQAYSPLHF.